This TCR beta chain came from a study of blood T cell repertoires in COVID-19. V was clipped by 3 bases and J by 6 bases, with 18 bases between them. This CDR3 is built from 16 residues. CDR1 and CDR2 (germline): MNHEY, SVGAGI. The method was immunoSEQ multiplex PCR; TCRdb's version includes in-frame clones alone and lacks a portion of them. The top ten clones hold roughly 2.8% of a sample with over 150,000 clones, over 80% of them seen once. The sequencing input was peripheral blood. The TCR originated in a woman aged 55-69 years with acute or convalescent COVID-19. V gene TRBV6-5 combines with J gene TRBJ2-1; maybe TRBD2 (5 bases). CDR3 amino acids: CASSYVRGSNFNEQFF. The CDR3 DNA follows: TGTGCCAGCAGTTATGTAAGAGGGTCGAACTTCAATGAGCAGTTCTTC.